The 2 T cell receptor beta chains listed next were all sequenced from one sample in a study of blood T cell repertoires in COVID-19 (dated by TCRdb to 2019 to 2021). Library method: the immunoSEQ multiplex PCR assay. Held by TCRdb, this immuneACCESS table contains in-frame sequences only and omits some clones. Under half of the omission traces to an unresolved V gene where checked; the cause of the rest is unknown. Within this sample are about 97,000 clones, with 80% to 90% of them counted one time only. 15% of the sample lies in the top ten. Material: peripheral blood. These receptors were obtained from a human donor in a cohort sampled during active COVID-19.

This clone was counted a single time. The chain recombines TRBV15 with TRBJ2-1; unclear D gene. Trimming pared 0 bases from V and 10 bases from J, leaving 10 bases between. Germline loops: CDR1 LNHNV, CDR2 YYDKDF (reference sequence). CDR3 length equals 13 residues. This CDR3 reads CATSRDPNREQFF. The CDR3 nucleotides are TGTGCCACCAGCAGAGATCCGAACCGGGAGCAGTTCTTC.

The rearrangement uses TRBV6-2 or TRBV6-3 and TRBJ2-7, with 8 bases matching TRBD2. The trim removed 4 bases at V and 0 bases at J, leaving 5 bases unmatched. This CDR3 region has 15 residues. Germline-derived CDR1 and CDR2 are MNHEY and SVGEGT. CDR3 in amino acids: CASSSLAEHSYEQYF. In nucleotides, the CDR3 is TGTGCCAGCAGTTCACTAGCGGAGCACTCCTACGAGCAGTACTTC.